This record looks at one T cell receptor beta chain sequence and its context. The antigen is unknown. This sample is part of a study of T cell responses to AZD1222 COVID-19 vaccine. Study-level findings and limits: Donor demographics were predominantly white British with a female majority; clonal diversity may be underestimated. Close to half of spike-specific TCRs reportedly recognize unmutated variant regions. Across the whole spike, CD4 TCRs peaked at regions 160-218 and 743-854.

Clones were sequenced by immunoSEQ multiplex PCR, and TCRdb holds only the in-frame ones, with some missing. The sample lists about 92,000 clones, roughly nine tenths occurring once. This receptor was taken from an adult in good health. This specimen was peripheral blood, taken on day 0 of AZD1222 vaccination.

The CDR3 loop is CASSHTAEAFF. The CDR3 DNA is TGTGCCAGCAGCCATACGGCGGAAGCTTTCTTT. The chain carries TRBV6-6 and TRBJ1-1; D is uncertain. V lost 6 bases to trimming and J lost 8 bases, with 10 bases between them. Per germline, CDR1 MNHNY and CDR2 SVGAGI (reference sequence). This CDR3 contains 11 residues.